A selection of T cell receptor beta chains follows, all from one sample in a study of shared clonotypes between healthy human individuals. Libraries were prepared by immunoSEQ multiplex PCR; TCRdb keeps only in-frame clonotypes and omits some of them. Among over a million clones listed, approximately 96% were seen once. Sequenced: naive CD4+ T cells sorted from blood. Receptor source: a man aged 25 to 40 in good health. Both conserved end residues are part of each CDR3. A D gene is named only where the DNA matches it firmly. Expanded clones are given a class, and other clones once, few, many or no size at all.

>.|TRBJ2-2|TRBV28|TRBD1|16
CASSFQGQGLTGELFF
TGTGCCAGCAGTTTCCAAGGACAGGGTTTGACCGGGGAGCTGTTTTTT
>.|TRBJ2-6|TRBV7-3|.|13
CASSPPGANVLTF
TGTGCCAGCAGCCCCCCTGGGGCCAACGTCCTGACTTTC
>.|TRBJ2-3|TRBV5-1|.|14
CASSLGQAQDTQYF
TGCGCCAGCAGCTTGGGACAGGCCCAGGATACGCAGTATTTT
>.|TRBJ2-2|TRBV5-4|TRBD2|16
CASSSVGSGEIGELFF
TGTGCCAGCAGCTCTGTGGGTAGCGGGGAGATCGGGGAGCTGTTTTTT
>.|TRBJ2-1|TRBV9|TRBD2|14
CASSRGLANNEQFF
TGTGCCAGCAGCAGGGGACTAGCGAACAATGAGCAGTTCTTC
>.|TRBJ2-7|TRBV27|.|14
CASSWRVSSYEQYF
TGTGCCAGCAGTTGGCGGGTGAGCTCCTACGAGCAGTACTTC
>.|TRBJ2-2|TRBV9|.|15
CASSVPSASTGELFF
TGTGCCAGCAGCGTTCCTAGCGCTTCCACCGGGGAGCTGTTTTTT
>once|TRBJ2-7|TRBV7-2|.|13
CASSRRNSYEQYF
TGTGCCAGCAGCCGACGAAACTCCTACGAGCAGTACTTC
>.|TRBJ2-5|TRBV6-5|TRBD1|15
CASSYSRTGLETQYF
TGTGCCAGCAGTTACTCTAGGACAGGGTTAGAGACCCAGTACTTC
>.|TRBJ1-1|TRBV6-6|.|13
CASRGGMNTEAFF
TGTGCCAGCAGAGGGGGGATGAACACTGAAGCTTTCTTT
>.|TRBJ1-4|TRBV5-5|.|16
CASSLASWGATEKLFF
TGTGCCAGCAGCTTGGCCTCATGGGGGGCGACTGAAAAACTGTTTTTT
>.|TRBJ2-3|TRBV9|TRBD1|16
CASSLTGGALLDTQYF
TGTGCCAGCAGCCTTACAGGGGGCGCGTTGCTAGATACGCAGTATTTT
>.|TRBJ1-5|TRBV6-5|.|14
CASSPRDLNQPQHF
TGTGCCAGCAGTCCCCGGGACCTCAATCAGCCCCAGCATTTT